One sample yielded the 10 T cell receptor beta chains listed below, sequenced in a study of blood T cell repertoires in COVID-19. The table came from immunoSEQ multiplex PCR; TCRdb's copy has only in-frame clones and leaves some out. The sample shows some 100,000 clones, roughly 84% of them seen only once. The source material was peripheral blood. These receptors were collected from a human donor in a cohort sampled during active COVID-19.

The chain links TRBV5-1 to TRBJ2-6, with D maybe TRBD1 (6 bases). Germline CDR1 and CDR2: SGHRS and YFSETQ. This CDR3 has 15 residues. V was trimmed by 2 bases and J by 4 bases, leaving 10 bases between them. CDR3 sequence reads: CASSFTGSGANVLTF. Here the CDR3 DNA reads TGCGCCAGCAGCTTCACAGGGTCAGGGGCCAACGTCCTGACTTTC.

The chain uses TRBV10-2 and TRBJ2-3; 7 bases line up with TRBD2. CDR3 length: 15 residues. The V gene end was trimmed by 6 bases and the J gene end by 0 bases; junction bases not matched to a gene: 6. CDR1 is WSHSY and CDR2 is SAAADI in the germline V gene. CDR3 sequence reads: CASRRGRQSTDTQYF. For the CDR3, the DNA is TGCGCCAGCAGGCGGGGGAGGCAGAGCACAGATACGCAGTATTTT.

This clone is a singleton in its sample. V gene TRBV7-9 combines with J gene TRBJ2-7; TRBD1 is a possible D gene (6 bases). Germline V gives CDR1 SEHNR, CDR2 FQNEAQ (reference sequence). Trimming cost V 5 bases and J 2 bases, with 22 bases left between them. The CDR3 has 17 amino acids. In DNA form, the CDR3 reads TGTGCCAGCAGCCCTAATCTGGGCAAGGGACATACCTACGAGCAGTACTTC. Protein product: CASSPNLGKGHTYEQYF.

The chain carries TRBV10-3 and TRBJ2-3, with 14 bases aligning to TRBD2. V gave up 6 bases and J gave up 5 bases; unmatched junction bases: 13. The CDR3 extends over 18 amino acids. The germline gives CDR1 ENHRY, CDR2 SYGVKD. CDR3: CAISTGLAGGLRGDTQYF. Here the CDR3 DNA reads TGTGCCATCAGCACAGGACTAGCGGGAGGCCTCCGCGGAGATACGCAGTATTTT.

V gene TRBV7-2 combines with J gene TRBJ2-1, with 11 nucleotides matching TRBD2. Germline V lookup: CDR1 SGHTA, CDR2 FQGNSA. The CDR3 consists of 16 residues. After removal of 5 bases from V and 9 bases from J, the junction contained 12 bases not matched to a gene. CDR3 in amino acids: CASSPRTSGRRSEQFF. The CDR3 nucleotides read TGTGCCAGCAGCCCCCGTACTAGCGGGAGAAGGAGTGAGCAGTTCTTC.

This clone was counted only a few times. V and J are TRBV11-2 and TRBJ2-7; 10 bases match TRBD1. This CDR3 has 15 amino acids. With 7 bases clipped from V and 6 bases from J, the junction kept 12 bases outside the gene matches. Per the germline V gene, CDR1 is SGHAT and CDR2 is FQNNGV. The CDR3 region is CASTYGGTGAFEQYF. CDR3 DNA sequence: TGTGCCAGCACCTATGGGGGGACAGGGGCCTTCGAGCAGTACTTC.

V is TRBV10-3 and J is TRBJ1-5; 9 bases are a match to TRBD1. Germline V gives CDR1 ENHRY, CDR2 SYGVKD. With 3 bases clipped from V and 5 bases from J, the junction kept 5 bases outside the gene matches. The CDR3 covers 15 residues. The CDR3 DNA reads TGTGCCATCAGTGATTCCGACAGGGGGTATCAGCCCCAGCATTTT. Translating gives CAISDSDRGYQPQHF.

In this sample, this clone turned up a few times. The chain couples TRBV7-2 to TRBJ1-2, with D maybe TRBD1 (5 bases). The CDR3 contains 14 residues. V shed 5 bases and J shed 8 bases, with 18 bases lying between them. The germline CDR1 and CDR2 sequences are SGHTA and FQGNSA. The CDR3 nucleotides are TGTGCCAGCAGCGGAGGAGGGGACGTCCCGGGCTACACCTTC. This translates into CASSGGGDVPGYTF.

This rearrangement joins TRBV7-6 to TRBJ2-3; the match to TRBD2 covers 14 bases. The ends lost 1 base at V and 1 base at J; junction bases unmatched: 4. CDR3 size: 18 residues. Per germline, CDR1 SGHVS and CDR2 FNYEAQ. CDR3 region: CASSLVGLAGGRTDTQYF. The CDR3 DNA sequence: TGTGCCAGCAGCTTAGTAGGACTAGCGGGAGGACGCACAGATACGCAGTATTTT.

J is TRBJ2-5 and V is TRBV2, with 8 bases identical to TRBD1. This CDR3 is built from 13 residues. Trimming at V came to 11 bases and at J to 5 bases, leaving 10 bases not matched to a gene. CDR1 and CDR2 (germline): SNHLY, FYNNEI. The CDR3, as DNA: TGTGCCGGGAGGCAGGGGGCACATGAGACCCAGTACTTC. Its translation: CAGRQGAHETQYF.